This TCR beta chain is drawn from a study of early T cells in non-severe SARS-CoV-2 infection. TCRdb analysed the 5' RACE reads with MiXCR anew, one entry per CDR3 protein. The sample includes about 58,000 distinct CDR3 sequences, around 11% of them seen just once. The V gene lost 3 bases and the J gene lost 8 bases, with 13 bases spanning the gap. The CDR3 covers 13 residues. This clonotype came up a few times. The rearrangement uses TRBV12-3 or TRBV12-4 and TRBJ1-2; D is perhaps TRBD1 (5 bases). This clonotype was sampled from an adult who was a healthcare worker with PCR-confirmed SARS-CoV-2 infection or an uninfected control (not recorded which). Specimen: whole blood. CDR3 nucleotide sequence: TGTGCCAGCAGTTTTCAGGGCAGTCTCGGCTACACCTTC. This sequence encodes CASSFQGSLGYTF.